These 32 T cell receptor beta chains originate from one sample sequenced in a study of tumor-infiltrating lymphocytes in primary liver carcinoma. Constant-region priming of 500 ng total RNA yielded TCR beta cDNA. Nested multiplex PCR, run for three rounds with slightly modified ARM-PCR, yielded TCR beta libraries. The first two PCR rounds, approximately 10 cycles each, used TRBV1-TRBV30 forward primers and a C-beta reverse primer. TCRdb passed the multiplex PCR reads through MiXCR, listing each CDR3 protein once. The sample has about 350,000 distinct CDR3 sequences, about two thirds seen once. They got blood RNA out of unsorted whole blood and also pulled out germline DNA. Sequenced sample: peripheral blood. These receptors originate from a man aged 40-50 years with primary liver carcinoma and hepatitis B virus infection.

Comment on this clonotype: The junction does not match germline at one end; this may be a read error. The chain is built from TRBV4-1 and TRBJ2-7, with a weak D call TRBD2 (6 bases). The CDR3 spans 16 residues. Germline assignment: CDR1 MGHRA and CDR2 YSYEKL. The CDR3 region is CASSQVDAGSSYEQNF. Here the CDR3 DNA reads TGCGCCAGCAGCCAAGTTGACGCGGGGAGCTCCTACGAGCAGAACTTC.

A word on this clonotype: A read error may explain this, as a much larger clone is one base away. CDR3 DNA: TGTGCCAGCAGTCCCTTGGGTAATAGCAATCAGCCCCACCATTTT. It codes for CASSPLGNSNQPHHF. The chain joins TRBV12-3 or TRBV12-4 to TRBJ1-5, with D uncertain. The CDR3 runs 15 residues.

This clonotype has just a few counts. V is TRBV7-9 and J is TRBJ2-3; D perhaps matches TRBD1 (6 bases). V gave up 4 bases and J gave up 0 bases, with 20 bases separating them. The germline gives CDR1 SEHNR, CDR2 FQNEAQ (reference sequence). This CDR3 spans 18 amino acids. The CDR3 sequence: CASSSFRDILISTDTQYF. CDR3 nucleotides: TGTGCCAGCAGCTCATTCCGGGACATTCTTATAAGCACAGATACGCAGTATTTT.

Turning to this clonotype: Relative to the germline gene, one junction end is altered; a read error may explain this. The V gene is TRBV28, the J gene TRBJ2-7, with unresolved D. The CDR3 loop spans 13 amino acids. The germline V gene encodes CDR1 MDHEN and CDR2 SYDVKM. CDR3 coding DNA: TGTGCCAGCAGTTCTAGGTTGAACTACAAGCAGTACTTC. Its translation: CASSSRLNYKQYF. Full variable domain (rest looked up from reference TRBV28 and TRBJ2-7): DVKVTQSSRYLVKRTGEKVFLECVQDMDHENMFWYRQDPGLGLRLIYFSYDVKMKEKGDIPEGYSVSREKKERFSLILESASTNQTSMYLCASSSRLNYKQYFGPGTRLTVT.

For this clonotype: Since the CDR3 does not end with the conserved phenylalanine or tryptophan, this likely comes from a read error. The rearrangement joins TRBV11-1 to TRBJ2-7, with 7 bases matching TRBD2. J gave up 8 bases and V 0 bases, and 7 bases lay outside the gene matches. The CDR3 totals 14 residues. Germline CDR1 and CDR2: SGHAT and FQDESV (reference sequence). The CDR3 reads CASSLAGGPHKQYI. In nucleotides, the CDR3 is TGTGCCAGCAGCTTAGCGGGAGGGCCCCACAAGCAGTACATC.

Remarks on this clonotype: With a much larger clone just one base away, this may be a read error. The rearrangement links TRBV4-1 to TRBJ2-1; D is perhaps TRBD2 (6 bases). The CDR3 has 15 residues. V dropped 6 bases and J dropped 12 bases, with 24 bases sitting between them. Germline V gene sequence: CDR1 MGHRA, CDR2 YSYEKL. The CDR3 DNA follows: TGCGCCAGCAGGAAGACTAGTGATGATAGGGTGGGGCAGTTCTTC. Translation: CASRKTSDDRVGQFF.

The chain has TRBV20-1 and TRBJ1-2, with 7 nucleotides matching TRBD1. Germline V gives CDR1 DFQATT, CDR2 SNEGSKA (reference sequence). V shed 6 bases and J 6 bases; nucleotides not matched to a gene: 7. The CDR3 spans 12 residues. The CDR3 DNA follows: TGCAGTGCGCGACAGGGACTGGATGGCTACACCTTC. Translating gives CSARQGLDGYTF.

The sample holds many counts of this clonotype. The chain has TRBV10-2 and TRBJ2-1; 11 positions agree with TRBD2. V gave up 5 bases and J gave up 5 bases; unmatched junction bases: 8. The CDR3 is made up of 16 amino acids. CDR1 and CDR2 (germline): WSHSY, SAAADI. The CDR3 protein is CASSLAGGSINNEQFF. The DNA for the CDR3 is TGCGCCAGCAGTCTAGCGGGAGGATCGATCAACAATGAGCAGTTCTTC.

This clonotype was counted ten times or more. The CDR3 region has the DNA TGTGCCAGCAGTTCCGGGGGCCGATACGAGCAGTACTTC. Its translation is CASSSGGRYEQYF. The chain has TRBV6-6 and TRBJ2-7; the D call may be TRBD1 or TRBD2 (6 bases each). Germline V lookup: CDR1 MNHNY, CDR2 SVGAGI (reference sequence). The CDR3 loop spans 13 amino acids. The ends were cut back, 4 bases at V and 4 bases at J, with 11 bases in the middle.

At least ten counts were recorded for this clonotype. This sequence joins TRBV4-2 and TRBJ2-3, with 7 bases lining up with TRBD2. From germline, CDR1 is LGHNA and CDR2 YNFKEQ. The CDR3 has 17 amino acids. V shed 0 bases and J 4 bases; nucleotides not matched to a gene: 10. CDR3: CASSQDQAGVWADTQYF. The CDR3 nucleotides read TGTGCCAGCAGCCAAGATCAGGCGGGAGTCTGGGCAGATACGCAGTATTTT.

Details on this clonotype: Germline and junction disagree at one end, which may indicate a read error. V usage is TRBV29-1 and J usage is TRBJ2-1; D ambiguous. CDR3 size: 13 residues. Germline loops: CDR1 SQVTM, CDR2 ANQGSEA. CDR3 coding DNA: TGCAGCGTCACTGAGGCTGTCTCCAATGATCAGTTCTTC. Encoded protein: CSVTEAVSNDQFF.

To note about this clonotype: This may be a read error, as it is one base from a much larger clone. The chain combines TRBV24-1 with TRBJ2-3, with 7 bases aligning to TRBD2. Germline CDR1 reads KGHDR; CDR2 reads SFDVKD. CDR3 length equals 17 residues. DNA of the CDR3: TGTGCCACCAGTGATTCCTGGGGGGGAAGGAGCACAGATAAGCAGTATTTT. Translated: CATSDSWGGRSTDKQYF.

This chain links TRBV6-6 with TRBJ2-1, with a possible D match to TRBD2 (5 bases). Trimming took off 5 bases at V and 9 bases at J, with 20 bases between the two ends. The CDR3 consists of 15 residues. In germline, CDR1 is MNHNY, CDR2 SVGAGI (reference sequence). CDR3 coding DNA: TGTGCCAGCAGTGTCCACCTTACTAGGGCCAGTGAGCAGTTCTTC. Translated, it gives CASSVHLTRASEQFF.

In this sample, this clonotype turned up once. V usage is TRBV6-1 and J usage is TRBJ2-1; D remains unclear. The CDR3 loop spans 13 amino acids. Germline V gene sequence: CDR1 MNHNS, CDR2 SASEGT. The V gene lost 11 bases and the J gene lost 7 bases, with 18 bases spanning the gap. Written as DNA, the CDR3 is TGTGCCTGCCCCCGGAACAGTGATAATGAGCAGTTCTTC. Translating it yields CACPRNSDNEQFF.

This clonotype was observed at least ten times. V gene TRBV6-1 combines with J gene TRBJ2-5; D unclear. V was trimmed by 4 bases and J by 4 bases, leaving 7 bases between them. CDR1 and CDR2 from the germline V gene are MNHNS and SASEGT. This CDR3 has 12 amino acids. CDR3 DNA sequence: TGTGCCAGCAGTGCGGTCCGAGAGACCCAGTACTTC. It is translated as CASSAVRETQYF.

This clonotype was counted only a few times. V gene TRBV7-9 combines with J gene TRBJ2-2; D gene ambiguous. Trimming removed 4 bases at V and 6 bases at J, with 18 bases between. This CDR3 is built from 16 residues. Germline CDR1 SEHNR, CDR2 FQNEAQ (reference sequence). CDR3 sequence (DNA): TGTGCCAGCAGCTCTAACCCCTCTACGGTCTCCGGGGAGCTGTTTTTT. As protein: CASSSNPSTVSGELFF.

Comment on this clonotype: The junction departs from the called germline gene at one end, perhaps through a read error. This chain uses TRBV6-5 with TRBJ2-7; 7 nucleotides match TRBD1. The CDR3 contains 12 residues. CDR1 is MNHEY, CDR2 SVGAGI, per germline. The CDR3 region has the DNA TGTACCAGCAGTTACAGGGGTCTCGAGCAGTACTTC. Protein product: CTSSYRGLEQYF.

Concerning this clonotype: One end of the junction does not line up with germline, which may come from a read error. The chain recombines TRBV28 with TRBJ2-3, with TRBD2 matching 7 bases. The CDR3 contains 19 residues. From germline, CDR1 is MDHEN and CDR2 SYDVKM. CDR3 residues: CASSLWASGAPGSTDTQYF. CDR3 nucleotide sequence: TGTGCCAGCAGTCTATGGGCTAGCGGCGCCCCGGGAAGCACAGATACGCAGTATTTT.

A remark on this clonotype: With a much larger clone just one base away, this may be a read error. The chain combines TRBV6-6 with TRBJ2-3, with 8 bases that match TRBD2. Trimming at V came to 9 bases and at J to 5 bases, leaving 10 bases not matched to a gene. The length of the CDR3 is 14 residues. Germline V gene data show CDR1 as MNHNY and CDR2 as SVGAGI (reference sequence). The CDR3 region has the DNA TGTGCCAGTGCTCGGGGACTAGTGGGAGATACGCAGTATTTT. The encoded protein is CASARGLVGDTQYF.

In its sample, this clonotype was seen once. One junction end disagrees with the germline gene, perhaps due to a read error. The V and J genes are TRBV11-2 and TRBJ2-3; TRBD2 agrees at 7 bases. The V gene's germline CDR1 is SGHAT and CDR2 FQNNGV. This CDR3 is built from 15 residues. DNA for the CDR3: TGTGCAAGCAGCTTAGAGCGGGGAAACACAGATACGCAGTATTTT. It codes for CASSLERGNTDTQYF.

The sample holds one count of this clonotype. At one end, the junction sequence differs from germline, possibly due to a read error. The chain recombines TRBV11-3 with TRBJ2-1, with 7 bases aligning to TRBD2. Germline V CDR1 and CDR2: SGHNT, YENEEA. The CDR3 loop spans 16 amino acids. CDR3 in DNA: TGTGCCAGCAGCTTGGGCCTTACTAGCGCCTCCTACAATGAGCAGTTC. The encoded protein is CASSLGLTSASYNEQF.

Remarks on this clonotype: This may come from a read error, since a much larger clone is one base off. This chain links TRBV6-5 with TRBJ1-5; 7 nucleotides line up with TRBD1. This CDR3 spans 16 amino acids. The germline V gene encodes CDR1 MNHEY and CDR2 SVGAGI. CDR3 bases: TGTGCCAGCAACCCCTTGACAGGGCTCACCAATCAGTCCCAGCATTTT. It encodes CASNPLTGLTNQSQHF.

This chain joins TRBV5-5 and TRBJ2-3, with D tentatively TRBD1 (6 bases). The CDR3 is made up of 15 amino acids. V lost 0 bases and J 2 bases, leaving 10 bases between the germline ends. Germline CDR1 and CDR2: SGHKS and YYEKEE (reference sequence). The CDR3 protein is CASSLAGVPTDTQYF. The CDR3 DNA follows: TGTGCCAGCAGCTTGGCAGGGGTCCCCACAGATACGCAGTATTTT.

This chain joins TRBV7-9 and TRBJ2-2, with TRBD1 identical over 7 bases. After removal of 7 bases from V and 7 bases from J, the junction contained 12 bases not matched to a gene. This CDR3 spans 15 amino acids. Germline V gene data show CDR1 as SEHNR and CDR2 as FQNEAQ (reference sequence). The CDR3 is CASIPPRQGYGELFF. The DNA for the CDR3 is TGTGCCAGCATCCCCCCGAGACAGGGTTACGGGGAGCTGTTTTTT.

V and J are TRBV7-9 and TRBJ2-2, with D perhaps TRBD1 or TRBD2 (5 bases each). CDR3 size: 17 residues. With 1 base removed from V and 3 bases from J, the gap between germline ends came to 15 bases. CDR1 is SEHNR and CDR2 is FQNEAQ in the germline V gene (reference sequence). Written as DNA, the CDR3 is TGTGCCAGCAGCTTAGGTAGTCGTGGGACCTACACCGGGGAGCTGTTTTTT. Translated, it gives CASSLGSRGTYTGELFF.

The chain joins TRBV5-1 to TRBJ2-3, with D tentatively TRBD1 (5 bases). Germline assignment: CDR1 SGHRS and CDR2 YFSETQ. V gave up 1 base and J gave up 2 bases, with 11 bases separating them. The CDR3 runs 15 residues. CDR3 protein: CASSLTGPFTDTQYF. The CDR3 DNA reads as TGCGCCAGCAGCTTGACAGGCCCTTTCACAGATACGCAGTATTTT.

The CDR3 coding sequence is TGTGCCTGGAGTAGGTGGACAGGGAACAATGAGCAGTTCTTC. Encoded protein: CAWSRWTGNNEQFF. The chain recombines TRBV30 with TRBJ2-1; 8 positions match TRBD1. The CDR3 spans 14 residues. Looked up from germline, CDR1 is GTSNPN and CDR2 is SVGIG (reference sequence). V was clipped by 2 bases and J by 5 bases; unmatched bases: 5.

With respect to this clonotype: Since a much larger clone is just one base distant, this may be a read error. Lacking the conserved final phenylalanine or tryptophan, this CDR3 likely reflects a read error. The chain is built from TRBV6-2 or TRBV6-3 and TRBJ2-6, with 9 bases aligning to TRBD1. With V trimmed by 6 bases and J by 2 bases, 5 bases remained unmatched. The CDR3 covers 16 residues. Germline assignment: CDR1 MNHEY and CDR2 SVGEGT. The CDR3 DNA reads TGTGCCAGCAGCTCCACAGGGGGCACTGGGGCCAACGTCCTGACTCTC. Protein product: CASSSTGGTGANVLTL.

On this clonotype: A read error may be the cause here, since a much bigger clone is one base away. V and J are TRBV4-1 and TRBJ2-5; D is possibly TRBD2 (5 bases). The CDR3 spans 15 residues. Per germline, CDR1 MGHRA and CDR2 YSYEKL. The CDR3 coding sequence is TGCGCCAACAGCCAAGTGAGAGGGTTTCCGGAGACCCAGTACTTC. Encoded protein: CANSQVRGFPETQYF.

V gene TRBV30 combines with J gene TRBJ2-1; tentatively, D is TRBD2 (5 bases). The CDR3 covers 14 residues. Trimming shortened V by 8 bases and J by 5 bases, and 19 bases separated the two germline ends. CDR1 and CDR2 from the germline V gene are GTSNPN and SVGIG (reference sequence). In DNA form, the CDR3 reads TGTGCCGAGGGCAAAGGGTCCGTGCACAATGAGCAGTTCTTC. Protein product: CAEGKGSVHNEQFF. The whole variable domain, remainder taken from reference TRBV30 and TRBJ2-1, is SQTIHQWPATLVQPVGSPLSLECTVEGTSNPNLYWYRQAAGRGLQLLFYSVGIGQISSEVPQNLSASRPQDRQFILSSKKLLLSDSGFYLCAEGKGSVHNEQFFGPGTRLTVL.

The chain couples TRBV11-3 to TRBJ2-1; either TRBD1 or TRBD2 may supply D (5 bases each). Between the trimmed V and J ends, which lost 5 bases and 11 bases, there was a span of 16 bases. Germline CDR1 SGHNT, CDR2 YENEEA. The CDR3 sequence is 13 residues long. The CDR3 region is CASSVGPLSKQFF. As DNA, the CDR3 is TGTGCCAGCAGCGTGGGACCACTTAGTAAGCAGTTCTTC.

On this clonotype itself: A single base separates this from a much larger clone, so it may be a read error. This CDR3 is missing its conserved last phenylalanine or tryptophan, likely due to a read error. The V call is TRBV11-2, the J call TRBJ2-7, with a possible D match to TRBD1 (6 bases). Germline CDR1 SGHAT, CDR2 FQNNGV. The CDR3 covers 15 residues. With 6 bases removed from V and 0 bases from J, the gap between germline ends came to 15 bases. CDR3: CASSYSWDNSYEQYL. CDR3 DNA sequence: TGTGCCAGCAGTTACTCTTGGGACAACTCCTACGAGCAGTACTTG.